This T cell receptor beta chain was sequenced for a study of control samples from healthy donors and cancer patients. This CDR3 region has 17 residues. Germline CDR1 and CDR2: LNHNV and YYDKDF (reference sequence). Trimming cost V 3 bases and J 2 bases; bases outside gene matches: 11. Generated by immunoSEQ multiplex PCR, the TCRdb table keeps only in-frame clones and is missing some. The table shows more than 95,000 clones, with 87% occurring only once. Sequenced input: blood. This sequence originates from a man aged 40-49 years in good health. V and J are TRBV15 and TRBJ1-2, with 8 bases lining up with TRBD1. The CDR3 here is CATSRGPGQDTNYGYTF. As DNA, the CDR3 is TGTGCCACCAGCAGGGGGCCGGGACAGGATACCAACTATGGCTACACCTTC.